This passage covers 20 T cell receptor beta chains from one sample sequenced in a study of T-cell reconstitution after alpha-beta-depleted transplantation in children. Unique molecular identifiers featured in how the TCRbeta library was prepared. TCRdb called the PCR reads again in MiXCR, with one record for every CDR3 protein. Seen here are about 460,000 distinct CDR3 sequences, 8% to 11% observed once, and the top ten hold about 2%. Sample: PBMCs, taken before TCRalphabeta/CD19-depleted stem cell transplant. The receptors originated from a child aged 2 to 10 with inherited bone marrow failure, due to receive a stem cell transplant.

This clonotype was picked up many times. The chain is built from TRBV5-1 and TRBJ2-7, with TRBD2 matching 10 bases. Germline V CDR1 and CDR2: SGHRS, YFSETQ. The CDR3 sequence is 16 residues long. Trimming removed 4 bases from V and 6 bases from J; junction bases left unmatched: 13. CDR3 protein: CASSRNPTSGFAEQYF. In nucleotides, the CDR3 is TGCGCCAGCAGCCGTAATCCGACTAGCGGGTTTGCCGAGCAGTACTTC.

This clonotype has a handful of counts. The V and J genes are TRBV5-1 and TRBJ2-3, with unresolved D. Germline V gene sequence: CDR1 SGHRS, CDR2 YFSETQ. The CDR3 length is 14 residues. Trimming left V 0 bases short and J 3 bases short, with 8 bases between. The chain's CDR3 is CASSLGKLTDTQYF. The CDR3 DNA is TGCGCCAGCAGCTTGGGAAAGTTGACAGATACGCAGTATTTT.

The rearrangement joins TRBV30 to TRBJ2-1; a possible D gene is TRBD2 (5 bases). CDR1 and CDR2 (germline): GTSNPN, SVGIG (reference sequence). The CDR3 spans 14 residues. Trimming left V 0 bases short and J 3 bases short, with 9 bases between. CDR3 loop: CAWSVHAGYNEQFF. CDR3 bases: TGTGCCTGGAGTGTACATGCGGGCTACAATGAGCAGTTCTTC. Using reference TRBV30 and TRBJ2-1 for the parts outside the CDR3, the full variable domain is SQTIHQWPATLVQPVGSPLSLECTVEGTSNPNLYWYRQAAGRGLQLLFYSVGIGQISSEVPQNLSASRPQDRQFILSSKKLLLSDSGFYLCAWSVHAGYNEQFFGPGTRLTVL.

This clonotype appeared many times. This chain joins TRBV12-3 or TRBV12-4 and TRBJ1-3, with D possibly being TRBD1 (5 bases). The CDR3 consists of 14 residues. Trimming removed 3 bases from V and 4 bases from J, with 10 bases in between. The CDR3 sequence: CASSFAGSGNTIYF. The CDR3, as DNA: TGTGCCAGCAGTTTCGCAGGGTCCGGAAACACCATATATTTT.

J is TRBJ2-3 and V is TRBV19, with 12 bases matching TRBD2. Unmatched junction bases numbered 3, after V lost 3 bases and J lost 2 bases. CDR3 length equals 16 residues. Looked up from germline, CDR1 is LNHDA and CDR2 is SQIVND (reference sequence). The DNA for the CDR3 is TGTGCCAGTAGTATCGGACTAGCGGGACCCACAGATACGCAGTATTTT. Protein sequence: CASSIGLAGPTDTQYF.

There are many counts of this clonotype. The chain is built from TRBV4-2 and TRBJ2-7; the match to TRBD1 covers 9 bases. CDR1 and CDR2 from the germline V gene are LGHNA and YNFKEQ. V lost 1 base to trimming and J lost 7 bases; unmatched junction nucleotides: 14. The CDR3 contains 17 residues. CDR3 residues: CASSQVGEGTGPGEQYF. The CDR3 DNA reads TGTGCCAGCAGCCAAGTTGGAGAAGGGACAGGGCCGGGAGAGCAGTACTTC.

Ten or more counts support this clonotype. The gene calls are TRBV7-9 and TRBJ2-7; no clear D. CDR3 length: 13 amino acids. Trimming left V 4 bases short and J 4 bases short, with 11 bases between. The germline V gene encodes CDR1 SEHNR and CDR2 FQNEAQ (reference sequence). DNA for the CDR3: TGTGCCAGCAGCTCCGGGCCCCATTACGAGCAGTACTTC. This translates into CASSSGPHYEQYF.

The sample holds many counts of this clonotype. The chain carries TRBV7-2 and TRBJ2-1; 8 bases fit TRBD2. The CDR3 consists of 16 residues. J was trimmed by 4 bases and V by 2 bases; bases with no gene match: 7. CDR1 and CDR2 from the germline V gene are SGHTA and FQGNSA. CDR3 residues: CASSLPRLAKYNEQFF. CDR3 sequence (DNA): TGTGCCAGCAGCTTACCAAGACTAGCGAAGTACAATGAGCAGTTCTTC. The variable domain in full, with the rest retrieved from reference TRBV7-2 and TRBJ2-1, is GAGVSQSPSNKVTEKGKDVELRCDPISGHTALYWYRQSLGQGLEFLIYFQGNSAPDKSGLPSDRFSAERTGGSVSTLTIQRTQQEDSAVYLCASSLPRLAKYNEQFFGPGTRLTVL.

This clonotype was counted ten times or more. The chain combines TRBV28 with TRBJ2-1; D remains ambiguous. The length of the CDR3 is 17 residues. Trimming removed 4 bases from V and 0 bases from J, with 16 bases in between. Germline loops: CDR1 MDHEN, CDR2 SYDVKM. CDR3 in amino acids: CASSSPRLAHSYNEQFF. CDR3 sequence (DNA): TGTGCCAGCAGTTCCCCTAGACTGGCGCACTCCTACAATGAGCAGTTCTTC.

This clonotype came up a few times. The chain joins TRBV30 to TRBJ2-1; tentatively, D is TRBD2 (5 bases). CDR1 GTSNPN and CDR2 SVGIG come from the germline V gene (reference sequence). Trimming took off 2 bases at V and 0 bases at J, with 11 bases between the two ends. CDR3 length: 15 residues. The CDR3 bases are TGTGCCTGGAGTACGGTAGGGAGCTCCTACAATGAGCAGTTCTTC. Translation gives CAWSTVGSSYNEQFF.

V is TRBV23-1 and J is TRBJ2-1; 10 bases line up with TRBD1. TRBV23-1 is reported as an ORF; its role is uncertain. This CDR3 contains 22 residues. V shed 7 bases, J shed 1 base, and the junction held 25 bases outside the gene matches. The CDR3: CASIQGDRGLKRPAWSYNEQFF. CDR3 in DNA: TGCGCCAGCATACAGGGGGACAGGGGTTTGAAACGTCCCGCTTGGTCCTACAATGAGCAGTTCTTC.

This clonotype was observed many times. The genes are TRBV6-1 and TRBJ1-5, with TRBD1 matching 8 bases. The ends lost 4 bases at V and 7 bases at J; junction bases unmatched: 9. Germline V gives CDR1 MNHNS, CDR2 SASEGT. This CDR3 has 15 amino acids. CDR3 nucleotides: TGTGCCAGCAGTGGTGGACAGGGAATCAAGCAGCCCCAGCATTTT. Its translation: CASSGGQGIKQPQHF.

This clonotype was counted ten times or more. This chain joins TRBV7-9 and TRBJ2-7; TRBD1 agrees at 8 bases. Per germline, CDR1 SEHNR and CDR2 FQNEAQ (reference sequence). V shed 0 bases and J 0 bases; nucleotides not matched to a gene: 7. The CDR3 loop spans 17 amino acids. The chain's CDR3 is CASSLAPGQGPSYEQYF. The DNA of the CDR3 is TGTGCCAGCAGCTTAGCCCCCGGACAGGGCCCCTCCTACGAGCAGTACTTC.

This clonotype was detected ten times or more. The J gene is TRBJ2-7, the V gene TRBV6-5; D is ambiguous. CDR3 length equals 12 residues. Trimming took 6 bases from V and 4 from J, leaving 10 bases between them. Germline V CDR1 and CDR2: MNHEY, SVGAGI. The CDR3 sequence: CASSRSWYEQYF. The CDR3 DNA is TGTGCCAGCAGCCGCAGTTGGTACGAGCAGTACTTC.

This clonotype was counted ten times or more. The chain links TRBV19 to TRBJ2-7, with D hard to call. Germline-derived CDR1 and CDR2 are LNHDA and SQIVND (reference sequence). V was clipped by 4 bases and J by 3 bases, with 10 bases between them. The length of the CDR3 is 13 residues. CDR3 DNA: TGTGCCAGTAGTACCGTGGACGGCTACGAGCAGTACTTC. It encodes CASSTVDGYEQYF.

This clonotype was counted a few times. This rearrangement joins TRBV12-3 or TRBV12-4 to TRBJ2-1, with 12 bases fitting TRBD2. V dropped 5 bases and J dropped 9; count of bases not matched to a gene: 11. The CDR3 sequence is 16 residues long. The CDR3 here is CASSPPTSGSSVEQFF. In nucleotides, the CDR3 is TGTGCCAGCAGTCCCCCGACTAGCGGGAGTTCGGTTGAGCAGTTCTTC.

The genes are TRBV7-2 and TRBJ2-3; D may be TRBD1 or TRBD2 (7 bases each). Looked up from germline, CDR1 is SGHTA and CDR2 is FQGNSA. The CDR3 contains 16 residues. Trimming left V 5 bases short and J 5 bases short, with 20 bases between. Here the CDR3 reads CASSKRGGGSVDTQYF. The CDR3 DNA reads as TGTGCCAGCAGCAAACGAGGGGGCGGGAGTGTAGATACGCAGTATTTT.

This clonotype was observed many times. This chain joins TRBV14 and TRBJ2-1, with TRBD2 matching 9 bases. The CDR3 length is 15 residues. Germline-derived CDR1 and CDR2 are SGHDN and FVKESK. The junction had 2 bases not matched to a gene; V was cut back by 1 base and J by 4 bases. CDR3 residues: CASSQALAGYNEQFF. In nucleotides, the CDR3 is TGTGCCAGCAGCCAAGCTCTAGCGGGATACAATGAGCAGTTCTTC.

This clonotype has at least ten counts. The CDR3 sequence: CASSQVAGSGETQYF. The CDR3 DNA reads TGTGCCAGCAGCCAAGTTGCAGGGTCCGGGGAGACCCAGTACTTC. This sequence joins TRBV4-2 and TRBJ2-5; D perhaps matches TRBD1 (5 bases). The CDR3 is 15 amino acids. Per germline, CDR1 LGHNA and CDR2 YNFKEQ. V lost 1 base to trimming and J lost 5 bases, with 14 bases between them.

V usage is TRBV25-1 and J usage is TRBJ2-7; maybe TRBD2 (5 bases). Germline V gene sequence: CDR1 MGHDK, CDR2 SYGVNS. V was clipped by 4 bases and J by 2 bases, with 6 bases between them. The CDR3 covers 12 residues. CDR3 sequence: CASSASTYEQYF. The DNA of the CDR3 is TGTGCCAGCAGTGCTAGCACCTACGAGCAGTACTTC.